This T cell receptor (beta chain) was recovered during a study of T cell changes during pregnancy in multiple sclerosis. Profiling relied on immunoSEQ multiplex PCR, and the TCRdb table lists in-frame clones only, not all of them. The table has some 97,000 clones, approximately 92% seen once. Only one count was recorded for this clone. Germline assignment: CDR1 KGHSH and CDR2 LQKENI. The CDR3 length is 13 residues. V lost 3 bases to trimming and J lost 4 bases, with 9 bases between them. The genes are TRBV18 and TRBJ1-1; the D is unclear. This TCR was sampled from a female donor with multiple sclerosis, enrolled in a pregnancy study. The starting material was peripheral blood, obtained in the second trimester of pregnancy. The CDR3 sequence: CASSPLGSTEAFF. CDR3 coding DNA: TGTGCCAGCTCACCCCTGGGGAGCACTGAAGCTTTCTTT.